The source of this T cell receptor beta chain is a study of cytomegalovirus exposure and HLA in healthy donors. Study results and caveats: With later analysis, a missense DCLRE1C variant became linked to TCR beta V- and J-gene trimming. In a later analysis, productive TCRs from donors in an Asian-associated ancestry cluster reportedly carried fewer N-insertions than the cohort mean. Certain indistinguishable V segments, among them TRBV6-2 and TRBV6-3, were excluded. Productive status was seen about 87% or about 30% of the time for most TCR beta V segments in an earlier analysis.

Germline loops: CDR1 MNHNS, CDR2 SASEGT. CDR3 length: 13 residues. V gave up 6 bases and J gave up 7 bases, with 15 bases separating them. This PCR relied on a set of 60 Vbeta primers and 13 Jbeta primers. The method was immunoSEQ multiplex PCR; TCRdb's version includes in-frame clones alone and lacks a portion of them. Listed are about 55,000 clones; about 9.1% falls within the top ten. Turning to this clone: Its antigen is still unknown.

This TCR came from a middle-aged man in good health and CMV-seropositive. The chain has TRBV6-1 and TRBJ2-5; TRBD2 might be the D (6 bases). The sample comprised PBMCs. In DNA, the CDR3 is TGTGCCAGCAGCCCCGGGACTCCGGGGACCCAGTACTTC. Translated, it gives CASSPGTPGTQYF.